This TCR beta chain was recovered during a study of cytomegalovirus exposure and HLA in healthy donors. The overall study: T cells numbering about 179 million yielded 100 million to 120 million unique TCR beta sequences in an earlier analysis. Study-wide results and caveats: HLA-A and HLA-B allele assignments for most subjects were reportedly predicted accurately using TCR beta sequences. Association with HLA alleles at 0.05 false discovery rate was found for 16,951 TCR beta sequences in a later analysis.

It was with 60 Vbeta and 13 Jbeta primers that the PCR ran. Here immunoSEQ multiplex PCR was the method, and the copy in TCRdb shows in-frame clones only, minus some. The sample contains under 150,000 clones, 60% to 80% of which appear only once. The ends were cut back, 0 bases at V and 3 bases at J, with 8 bases in the middle. Germline V gene lookup returns CDR1 SGHTA and CDR2 FQGTGA. The CDR3 is made up of 14 amino acids. Regarding this clone: Its specificity is not known.

This chain connects TRBV7-3 to TRBJ1-2; D gene ambiguous. Sequencing was performed on PBMCs. This clonotype was obtained from a man between 18 and 35 years old in good health and CMV-seronegative. CDR3 amino acids: CASSLTHEDYGYTF. The DNA of the CDR3 is TGTGCCAGCAGCTTAACACACGAGGACTATGGCTACACCTTC.